These 27 T cell receptor beta chains share one sample of origin, sequenced in a study of T-cell memory formation after mild COVID-19. TCRdb re-analysed the 5' RACE reads in MiXCR, keeping a single row per CDR3 protein. The sample consists of 65,000 to 90,000 distinct CDR3 sequences, roughly 12% of them appearing once. The sequencing sample was made of PBMCs or a T cell subset sorted from them (not recorded which). The source of these receptors is a man aged 18 to 29 who had mild COVID-19 (a few samples of this study predate the infection). Cell type and time point are not known.

The chain carries TRBV4-1 and TRBJ2-1; D is uncertain. The germline CDR1 and CDR2 sequences are MGHRA and YSYEKL. Trimming cost V 1 base and J 7 bases, with 11 bases left between them. The CDR3 sequence is 14 residues long. The CDR3 loop reads CASSQVGNWNEQFF. CDR3 DNA sequence: TGCGCCAGCAGCCAAGTGGGGAATTGGAATGAGCAGTTCTTC.

The rearrangement joins TRBV12-3 or TRBV12-4 to TRBJ2-1; D remains ambiguous. The V gene lost 1 base and the J gene lost 1 base, with 5 bases spanning the gap. The CDR3 has 14 amino acids. In nucleotides, the CDR3 is TGTGCCAGCAGTTTAGAGGGATCCTACAATGAGCAGTTCTTC. It is translated as CASSLEGSYNEQFF.

This chain uses TRBV5-5 with TRBJ2-7; D gene uncertain. Trimming left V 4 bases short and J 0 bases short, with 23 bases between. Germline-derived CDR1 and CDR2 are SGHKS and YYEKEE (reference sequence). CDR3 length equals 18 residues. CDR3 sequence (DNA): TGTGCCAGCAGCACCGGACCACTGCTCGTCTTAGGCTCCTACGAGCAGTACTTC. Translation: CASSTGPLLVLGSYEQYF. Using reference TRBV5-5 and TRBJ2-7 for the parts outside the CDR3, the full variable domain is DAGVTQSPTHLIKTRGQQVTLRCSPISGHKSVSWYQQVLGQGPQFIFQYYEKEERGRGNFPDRFSARQFPNYSSELNVNALLLGDSALYLCASSTGPLLVLGSYEQYFGPGTRLTVT.

The rearrangement links TRBV4-3 to TRBJ2-1, with D perhaps TRBD2 (7 bases). Trimming removed 4 bases at V and 8 bases at J, with 18 bases between. The CDR3 is 15 residues long. The V gene's germline CDR1 is LGHNA and CDR2 YSLEER. CDR3 region: CASSPRGASWDEQFF. The CDR3 nucleotides read TGCGCCAGCAGCCCCCGGGGGGCTTCTTGGGATGAGCAGTTCTTC.

This clonotype appeared a few times. The gene calls are TRBV24-1 and TRBJ2-1; tentative D call: TRBD2 (6 bases). Germline V gene data show CDR1 as KGHDR and CDR2 as SFDVKD. The CDR3 runs 14 residues. Trimming took off 4 bases at V and 0 bases at J, with 6 bases between the two ends. CDR3 nucleotide sequence: TGTGCCACCAGTGAGGAGGGCTCCTACAATGAGCAGTTCTTC. It codes for CATSEEGSYNEQFF.

This clonotype was counted only a few times. The chain carries TRBV5-5 and TRBJ2-7; TRBD1 aligns across 7 bases. Trimming at V came to 4 bases and at J to 6 bases, leaving 10 bases not matched to a gene. CDR3 length: 14 residues. The germline gives CDR1 SGHKS, CDR2 YYEKEE (reference sequence). CDR3 DNA: TGTGCCAGCAGCCTCAGACAGGGATGGGGCGAGCAGTACGTC. Residues: CASSLRQGWGEQYV.

This clonotype was seen many times. The chain recombines TRBV27 with TRBJ2-1; maybe TRBD1 (6 bases). The germline gives CDR1 MNHEY, CDR2 SMNVEV (reference sequence). Trimming took off 6 bases at V and 7 bases at J, with 10 bases between the two ends. The CDR3 has 12 residues. CDR3 amino acids: CASSYQGNEQFF. The DNA of the CDR3 is TGTGCCAGCAGCTATCAGGGGAATGAGCAGTTCTTC.

V gene TRBV28 combines with J gene TRBJ1-1, with a tentative D call TRBD1 (6 bases). The CDR3 spans 15 residues. Per germline, CDR1 MDHEN and CDR2 SYDVKM. The germline V and J ends were trimmed by 2 bases and 1 base, with 11 bases remaining between them. CDR3 amino acids: CASSLTGHTNTEAFF. CDR3 nucleotide sequence: TGTGCCAGCAGTTTAACAGGGCATACGAACACTGAAGCTTTCTTT.

There are a few counts of this clonotype. This chain links TRBV13 with TRBJ2-1; the D gene is possibly TRBD2 (5 bases). V was cut by 3 bases and J by 9 bases, with 15 bases left in between. CDR1 and CDR2 (germline): PRHDT, FYEKMQ (reference sequence). The CDR3 is 14 residues long. Here the CDR3 reads CASSFISSGSEQFF. The CDR3 DNA reads TGTGCCAGCAGCTTTATCTCTAGTGGGAGTGAGCAGTTCTTC.

This clonotype occurred a few times. The chain uses TRBV5-5 and TRBJ2-1; D might be TRBD2 (5 bases). The CDR3 is made up of 14 amino acids. Germline values: CDR1 SGHKS, CDR2 YYEKEE (reference sequence). V lost 0 bases, J lost 4 bases, and 8 bases lay in between. The chain's CDR3 is CASSLEADYNEQFF. The CDR3 nucleotides read TGTGCCAGCAGCTTGGAAGCGGATTACAATGAGCAGTTCTTC.

The sample holds a few counts of this clonotype. The V gene is TRBV29-1, the J gene TRBJ2-7; D is uncertain. The V gene's germline CDR1 is SQVTM and CDR2 ANQGSEA. V gave up 7 bases and J gave up 0 bases, with 10 bases separating them. The CDR3 is made up of 12 amino acids. The DNA of the CDR3 is TGCAGCGCGTACTCCGCCTCCTACGAGCAGTACTTC. Translated: CSAYSASYEQYF.

The V and J genes are TRBV11-2 and TRBJ2-5; 12 bases are a match to TRBD2. V shed 4 bases, J shed 5 bases, and the junction held 8 bases outside the gene matches. This CDR3 is built from 16 residues. Per germline, CDR1 SGHAT and CDR2 FQNNGV. CDR3 nucleotides: TGTGCCAGCAGCTCTCCCTTGACTAGCGGGGGCGAGACCCAGTACTTC. Its protein product is CASSSPLTSGGETQYF. Combining the CDR3 with reference TRBV11-2 and TRBJ2-5 gives the whole variable domain EAGVAQSPRYKIIEKRQSVAFWCNPISGHATLYWYQQILGQGPKLLIQFQNNGVVDDSQLPKDRFSAERLKGVDSTLKIQPAKLEDSAVYLCASSSPLTSGGETQYFGPGTRLLVL.

This clonotype was counted between two and nine times. V usage is TRBV4-3 and J usage is TRBJ2-5; TRBD2 might be the D (5 bases). The germline CDR1 and CDR2 sequences are LGHNA and YSLEER. The V gene lost 0 bases and the J gene lost 5 bases, with 13 bases spanning the gap. The CDR3 extends over 15 amino acids. The CDR3 nucleotides read TGCGCCAGCAGCCAAGATTCGGGGTATGGGGAGACCCAGTACTTC. This codes for CASSQDSGYGETQYF.

This clonotype was found a few times. The chain employs TRBV10-2 and TRBJ2-1; no clear D. The CDR3 consists of 14 residues. Trimming took off 4 bases at V and 0 bases at J, with 7 bases between the two ends. Looked up from germline, CDR1 is WSHSY and CDR2 is SAAADI. CDR3 nucleotides: TGCGCCAGCAGTGTAGCCTACTCCTACAATGAGCAGTTCTTC. Its translation: CASSVAYSYNEQFF.

The rearrangement joins TRBV6-6 to TRBJ2-3; D is undetermined. The length of the CDR3 is 14 residues. V dropped 8 bases and J dropped 6 bases, with 18 bases sitting between them. Germline V gives CDR1 MNHNY, CDR2 SVGAGI (reference sequence). The CDR3 region is CASLALGKMDTQYF. CDR3 in DNA: TGTGCCAGCCTCGCCCTGGGGAAAATGGATACGCAGTATTTT.

The chain uses TRBV11-2 and TRBJ2-1; 7 nucleotides line up with TRBD1. Looked up from germline, CDR1 is SGHAT and CDR2 is FQNNGV. V gave up 5 bases and J gave up 5 bases; unmatched junction bases: 9. This CDR3 region has 15 residues. The CDR3 sequence: CASSEGANQDNEQFF. As DNA, the CDR3 is TGTGCCAGCAGCGAGGGGGCTAATCAAGACAATGAGCAGTTCTTC.

The chain carries TRBV6-1 and TRBJ2-3; D is unclear. The CDR3 totals 17 residues. Germline CDR1 MNHNS, CDR2 SASEGT. V was pared by 7 bases and J by 0 bases, with 20 bases between. CDR3 residues: CASTVGSYSWSTDTQYF. DNA for the CDR3: TGTGCCAGCACGGTCGGATCGTACTCCTGGAGCACAGATACGCAGTATTTT.

The CDR3 protein is CASSLGSGYGYTF. The CDR3 DNA sequence: TGTGCCAGCAGCTTAGGATCGGGCTATGGCTACACCTTC. The chain uses TRBV7-9 and TRBJ1-2; D call uncertain. Germline V CDR1 and CDR2: SEHNR, FQNEAQ (reference sequence). Between the trimmed V and J ends, which lost 1 base and 4 bases, there was a span of 7 bases. This CDR3 contains 13 residues.

This clonotype was picked up a small number of times. The chain joins TRBV20-1 to TRBJ1-5, with D possibly matching TRBD1 (6 bases). CDR1 and CDR2 from the germline V gene are DFQATT and SNEGSKA (reference sequence). This CDR3 contains 15 residues. V was clipped by 0 bases and J by 2 bases, with 11 bases between them. The CDR3 loop reads CSAREDRRGNQPQHF. In DNA, the CDR3 is TGCAGTGCTAGAGAAGACAGGCGCGGCAATCAGCCCCAGCATTTT.

With regard to this clonotype: The junction departs from germline at one end; a sequencing error may be responsible. The V gene is TRBV6-5, the J gene TRBJ1-1, with a possible D match to TRBD1 (5 bases). Germline V lookup: CDR1 MNHEY, CDR2 SVGAGI. This CDR3 region has 12 residues. The CDR3 is CASSLGVAEVFF. The DNA for the CDR3 is TGTGCCAGCAGTTTAGGGGTGGCTGAAGTTTTCTTT.

The gene calls are TRBV7-8 and TRBJ2-7, with D perhaps TRBD1 (6 bases). This CDR3 spans 15 amino acids. Germline lookup yields CDR1 SGHVS and CDR2 FQNEAQ. Trimming took off 2 bases at V and 7 bases at J, with 18 bases between the two ends. CDR3 nucleotides: TGTGCCAGCAGCTTAAACGGACAGCCTCAAGGAGAGCAGTACTTC. Amino acids: CASSLNGQPQGEQYF.

This sequence joins TRBV6-2 or TRBV6-3 and TRBJ2-7, with D possibly being TRBD2 (5 bases). The V end was cut by 0 bases, the J end by 3 bases, with 12 bases between. CDR1 and CDR2 (germline): MNHEY, SVGEGT. The CDR3 length is 15 residues. The CDR3 protein is CASSYSSGTLYEQYV. CDR3 sequence (DNA): TGTGCCAGCAGTTACTCGAGCGGAACCCTCTACGAGCAGTACGTC.

The rearrangement links TRBV6-1 to TRBJ2-7; possibly TRBD2 for D (6 bases). Germline assignment: CDR1 MNHNS and CDR2 SASEGT. V was cut by 4 bases and J by 4 bases, with 17 bases left in between. CDR3 length: 15 residues. The CDR3 reads CASSANLEGWYEQYF. CDR3 nucleotides: TGTGCCAGCAGTGCGAACTTGGAGGGGTGGTACGAGCAGTACTTC.

J is TRBJ2-7 and V is TRBV5-6; TRBD2 matches 8 bases. CDR1 and CDR2 (germline): SGHDT, YYEEEE. The CDR3 runs to 16 residues. After removal of 4 bases from V and 3 bases from J, the junction contained 12 bases not matched to a gene. This CDR3 is CASSEWRGAPNYEQYF. The CDR3 DNA reads TGTGCCAGCAGCGAATGGCGGGGGGCCCCCAACTACGAGCAGTACTTC.

The genes are TRBV12-3 or TRBV12-4 and TRBJ2-5; TRBD2 is a possible D gene (5 bases). Trimming removed 3 bases from V and 7 bases from J, with 12 bases in between. The CDR3 covers 13 residues. The CDR3 loop is CASSFRYGGTQYF. The CDR3 DNA follows: TGTGCCAGCAGTTTCCGGTACGGAGGGACCCAGTACTTC.

This chain links TRBV7-8 with TRBJ1-1, with TRBD1 as a possible D gene (6 bases). Trimming removed 6 bases at V and 5 bases at J, with 10 bases between. This CDR3 contains 12 residues. The germline gives CDR1 SGHVS, CDR2 FQNEAQ. The DNA for the CDR3 is TGTGCCAGCAGTTCAGGGGTTACTGAAGCTTTCTTT. It is translated as CASSSGVTEAFF.

This clonotype was counted between two and nine times. This sequence joins TRBV7-2 and TRBJ2-1, with TRBD1 identical over 9 bases. The germline CDR1 and CDR2 sequences are SGHTA and FQGNSA. The CDR3 length is 15 residues. J gave up 7 bases and V 5 bases, and 9 bases lay outside the gene matches. Here the CDR3 DNA reads TGTGCCAGCAGCACGTTGCCGGGACAGGGAAATGAGCAGTTCTTC. Protein: CASSTLPGQGNEQFF. Complete variable domain (other parts from reference TRBV7-2 and TRBJ2-1): GAGVSQSPSNKVTEKGKDVELRCDPISGHTALYWYRQSLGQGLEFLIYFQGNSAPDKSGLPSDRFSAERTGGSVSTLTIQRTQQEDSAVYLCASSTLPGQGNEQFFGPGTRLTVL.